These 31 T cell receptor beta chains share one sample of origin, sequenced in a study of high-grade serous ovarian cancer treatment subgroups. Tumor samples were taken before definitive surgery or chemotherapy. The repertoire was sequenced with immunoSEQ multiplex PCR; TCRdb's copy has only in-frame clones and lacks some. The sample carries thousands of clones, approximately 62% recorded once. The sequenced material came from tumor tissue. These TCRs come from a human donor with high-grade serous ovarian cancer.

This rearrangement joins TRBV7-9 to TRBJ1-5; TRBD1 aligns across 8 bases. Germline V gives CDR1 SEHNR, CDR2 FQNEAQ (reference sequence). There are 19 residues in the CDR3. The junction had 16 bases not matched to a gene; V was cut back by 1 base and J by 5 bases. CDR3 sequence reads: CASSLGREDRAKGDQPQHF. As DNA, the CDR3 is TGTGCCAGCAGCTTAGGCAGGGAGGACAGGGCCAAAGGCGATCAGCCCCAGCATTTT.

The chain uses TRBV28 and TRBJ1-5; D uncertain. CDR3 size: 13 residues. Trimming pared 7 bases from V and 9 bases from J, leaving 16 bases between. Per the germline V gene, CDR1 is MDHEN and CDR2 is SYDVKM. The CDR3 bases are TGTGCCAGCAAAATCGGCAGCGGTCGGCCCCAGCATTTT. Translated: CASKIGSGRPQHF. The variable domain in full, completed from reference TRBV28 and TRBJ1-5, reads DVKVTQSSRYLVKRTGEKVFLECVQDMDHENMFWYRQDPGLGLRLIYFSYDVKMKEKGDIPEGYSVSREKKERFSLILESASTNQTSMYLCASKIGSGRPQHFGDGTRLSIL.

V gene TRBV7-3 combines with J gene TRBJ2-3; the match to TRBD2 covers 8 bases. This CDR3 has 14 amino acids. Germline loops: CDR1 SGHTA, CDR2 FQGTGA. J lost 5 bases, V lost 5 bases, and 6 bases had no gene match. The CDR3 loop reads CASSRGGTGDTQYF. DNA of the CDR3: TGTGCCAGCAGCCGCGGGGGGACCGGAGATACGCAGTATTTT.

This clone came up a few times. The chain is built from TRBV9 and TRBJ2-1, with 11 bases aligning to TRBD2. CDR1 is SGDLS and CDR2 is YYNGEE in the germline V gene. CDR3 length: 16 amino acids. V was pared by 3 bases and J by 7 bases, with 9 bases of the junction left unmatched. CDR3 amino acids: CASSASLAGGQNEQFF. The CDR3, as DNA: TGTGCCAGCAGCGCATCCCTAGCGGGAGGTCAAAATGAGCAGTTCTTC.

The chain carries TRBV5-4 and TRBJ1-3, with 7 bases that match TRBD1. Unmatched junction bases numbered 4, after V lost 3 bases and J lost 1 base. Germline V CDR1 and CDR2: SGHNT, YYREEE (reference sequence). The length of the CDR3 is 15 residues. The CDR3 sequence is CASSSGTASGNTIYF. CDR3 nucleotide sequence: TGTGCCAGCAGCTCCGGGACAGCTTCTGGAAACACCATATATTTT.

On this clone: Other DNA sequences in the same sample also yield this CDR3. V and J are TRBV28 and TRBJ1-4, with 8 bases fitting TRBD1. The CDR3 has 14 amino acids. With V trimmed by 3 bases and J by 7 bases, 4 bases remained unmatched. The V gene's germline CDR1 is MDHEN and CDR2 SYDVKM. CDR3 residues: CASSFGQGREKLFF. Written as DNA, the CDR3 is TGTGCCAGCAGTTTTGGACAGGGTCGTGAAAAACTGTTTTTT. The entire variable domain, with the rest obtained from reference TRBV28 and TRBJ1-4, is as follows: DVKVTQSSRYLVKRTGEKVFLECVQDMDHENMFWYRQDPGLGLRLIYFSYDVKMKEKGDIPEGYSVSREKKERFSLILESASTNQTSMYLCASSFGQGREKLFFGSGTQLSVL.

The chain employs TRBV28 and TRBJ1-5; D possibly corresponds to TRBD1 (6 bases). Germline CDR1 MDHEN, CDR2 SYDVKM. Between the trimmed V and J ends, which lost 8 bases and 3 bases, there was a span of 17 bases. The CDR3 is made up of 15 amino acids. This CDR3 reads CASLPADRFNQPQHF. For the CDR3, the DNA is TGTGCCAGCCTACCCGCCGACAGGTTCAATCAGCCCCAGCATTTT.

V and J are TRBV7-2 and TRBJ2-7; 8 bases line up with TRBD2. Germline CDR1 is SGHTA and CDR2 is FQGNSA. V trimming: 5 bases; J trimming: 3 bases; junction bases outside the gene matches: 9. The CDR3 consists of 15 residues. CDR3 sequence: CASSPISGTYYEQYF. In DNA form, the CDR3 reads TGTGCCAGCAGCCCCATTAGCGGGACCTACTACGAGCAGTACTTC. Drawing the rest from reference TRBV7-2 and TRBJ2-7, the complete variable domain is GAGVSQSPSNKVTEKGKDVELRCDPISGHTALYWYRQSLGQGLEFLIYFQGNSAPDKSGLPSDRFSAERTGGSVSTLTIQRTQQEDSAVYLCASSPISGTYYEQYFGPGTRLTVT.

The V gene is TRBV13, the J gene TRBJ1-2; TRBD1 is a possible D gene (5 bases). Trimming took off 6 bases at V and 8 bases at J, with 19 bases between the two ends. Per germline, CDR1 PRHDT and CDR2 FYEKMQ (reference sequence). The CDR3 consists of 14 residues. In DNA, the CDR3 is TGTGCCAGCAGTTACGCAGCAGGGCGAATCGGCTACACCTTC. Its protein product is CASSYAAGRIGYTF.

V usage is TRBV30 and J usage is TRBJ2-2; D is unclear. Trimming took 7 bases from V and 6 from J, leaving 15 bases between them. Germline V lookup: CDR1 GTSNPN, CDR2 SVGIG (reference sequence). This CDR3 has 13 amino acids. The CDR3 region has the DNA TGTGCCTTAGAGGTGGGAACGGCCGGGGAGCTGTTTTTT. Its translation: CALEVGTAGELFF.

This chain connects TRBV5-5 to TRBJ1-2; maybe TRBD1 (5 bases). Germline V CDR1 and CDR2: SGHKS, YYEKEE (reference sequence). The CDR3 is 14 residues long. The V and J ends lost 4 bases and 8 bases respectively, with 18 bases between them. The CDR3 DNA follows: TGTGCCAGCAGCCCCGGGGGTCGGAGGGACGGCTACACCTTC. Protein: CASSPGGRRDGYTF.

The chain joins TRBV16 to TRBJ2-1, with TRBD1 matching over 11 bases. The V segment lost 0 bases and the J segment 9 bases; nucleotides outside the gene matches: 4. The CDR3 contains 15 residues. CDR1 and CDR2 (germline): KGHSY, FQNENV. The CDR3 sequence: CASSQSGQGVSEQFF. DNA for the CDR3: TGTGCCAGCAGCCAATCGGGACAGGGGGTGAGTGAGCAGTTCTTC. Supplemented by reference TRBV16 and TRBJ2-1, the full variable domain reads GEEVAQTPKHLVRGEGQKAKLYCAPIKGHSYVFWYQQVLKNEFKFLISFQNENVFDETGMPKERFSAKCLPNSPCSLEIQATKLEDSAVYFCASSQSGQGVSEQFFGPGTRLTVL.

Relative to its sample, this clone is medium-sized. This chain joins TRBV6-5 and TRBJ1-2; 10 nucleotides agree with TRBD1. With 6 bases clipped from V and 6 bases from J, the junction kept 1 base outside the gene matches. Germline CDR1 MNHEY, CDR2 SVGAGI. This CDR3 has 12 amino acids. CDR3 bases: TGTGCCAGCAGCGGACAGGGGGATGGCTACACCTTC. Its translation: CASSGQGDGYTF.

The sample holds one count of this clone. This chain connects TRBV27 to TRBJ2-1; perhaps TRBD1 as D (7 bases). The germline V gene has CDR1 MNHEY and CDR2 SMNVEV (reference sequence). With 8 bases removed from V and 6 bases from J, the gap between germline ends came to 17 bases. The CDR3 is made up of 14 amino acids. CDR3 in amino acids: CASSTGRLGNEQFF. CDR3 DNA sequence: TGTGCCAGCTCGACAGGGAGGTTGGGCAATGAGCAGTTCTTC.

The gene calls are TRBV5-6 and TRBJ1-2, with D uncertain. Between the trimmed V and J ends, which lost 4 bases and 4 bases, there was a span of 11 bases. The CDR3 contains 13 residues. Germline CDR1 is SGHDT and CDR2 is YYEEEE. DNA of the CDR3: TGTGCCAGCAGCCAGCGGGCCTCCTATGGCTACACCTTC. Translated, it gives CASSQRASYGYTF.

The rearrangement links TRBV11-2 to TRBJ2-7; tentative D call: TRBD2 (6 bases). The CDR3 has 13 amino acids. Trimming left V 5 bases short and J 3 bases short, with 11 bases between. Germline V gene data show CDR1 as SGHAT and CDR2 as FQNNGV. The chain's CDR3 is CASSLGSRYEQYF. The CDR3 DNA follows: TGTGCCAGCAGCCTCGGGAGCCGCTACGAGCAGTACTTC. The full variable domain, rest sourced from reference TRBV11-2 and TRBJ2-7, is EAGVAQSPRYKIIEKRQSVAFWCNPISGHATLYWYQQILGQGPKLLIQFQNNGVVDDSQLPKDRFSAERLKGVDSTLKIQPAKLEDSAVYLCASSLGSRYEQYFGPGTRLTVT.

V is TRBV5-1 and J is TRBJ1-1, with D maybe TRBD1 (5 bases). The CDR3 contains 14 residues. V lost 4 bases and J 3 bases, leaving 13 bases between the germline ends. Germline CDR1 and CDR2: SGHRS and YFSETQ. The CDR3 reads CASSGGPGDTEAFF. In DNA, the CDR3 is TGCGCCAGCAGCGGGGGTCCCGGGGACACTGAAGCTTTCTTT. Supplemented by reference TRBV5-1 and TRBJ1-1, the full variable domain reads KAGVTQTPRYLIKTRGQQVTLSCSPISGHRSVSWYQQTPGQGLQFLFEYFSETQRNKGNFPGRFSGRQFSNSRSEMNVSTLELGDSALYLCASSGGPGDTEAFFGQGTRLTVV.

The J gene is TRBJ1-1, the V gene TRBV6-6; D remains unclear. This CDR3 spans 14 amino acids. The ends were cut back, 6 bases at V and 4 bases at J, with 15 bases in the middle. Germline lookup yields CDR1 MNHNY and CDR2 SVGAGI (reference sequence). The CDR3: CASSRHPGGTEAFF. As DNA, the CDR3 is TGTGCCAGCAGCCGACACCCGGGCGGCACTGAAGCTTTCTTT.

This clone was observed a handful of times. Germline is not matched at one junction end, which may reflect a read error. The chain carries TRBV6-5 and TRBJ1-5; the D gene is possibly TRBD1 (5 bases). The CDR3 has 15 residues. The germline V gene encodes CDR1 MNHEY and CDR2 SVGAGI. In DNA form, the CDR3 reads TGTGCCATCAGTTCCCTCGGGGGGGTCAATCAGCCCCAGCATTTT. Residues: CAISSLGGVNQPQHF.

The V call is TRBV6-1, the J call TRBJ1-2; perhaps TRBD1 as D (6 bases). With 0 bases removed from V and 6 bases from J, the gap between germline ends came to 11 bases. The CDR3 spans 14 residues. The germline gives CDR1 MNHNS, CDR2 SASEGT. Here the CDR3 DNA reads TGTGCCAGCAGTGAAGCGAGTCAGGGGCATGGCTACACCTTC. Its protein is CASSEASQGHGYTF.

The chain recombines TRBV27 with TRBJ2-7; maybe TRBD1 (5 bases). The CDR3 has 14 residues. Trimming cost V 0 bases and J 3 bases, with 9 bases left between them. CDR1 is MNHEY, CDR2 SMNVEV, per germline (reference sequence). CDR3 in amino acids: CASSLSGLVYEQYF. The CDR3 DNA follows: TGTGCCAGCAGTTTATCGGGGCTTGTCTACGAGCAGTACTTC.

V and J are TRBV4-3 and TRBJ2-1; 14 nucleotides line up with TRBD2. This CDR3 comprises 19 residues. V dropped 4 bases and J dropped 9; count of bases not matched to a gene: 17. Germline V gives CDR1 LGHNA, CDR2 YSLEER. CDR3 bases: TGCGCCAGCAGCCTCCGACTAGCGGGAGGGCTTTCGGGAATAGGTGAGCAGTTCTTC. It specifies CASSLRLAGGLSGIGEQFF.

V and J are TRBV27 and TRBJ2-7; 7 bases map to TRBD2. In germline, CDR1 is MNHEY, CDR2 SMNVEV (reference sequence). The CDR3 contains 13 residues. V shed 5 bases, J shed 2 bases, and the junction held 3 bases outside the gene matches. CDR3 protein: CASSLAEAYEQYF. CDR3 nucleotide sequence: TGTGCCAGCAGTCTAGCGGAGGCCTACGAGCAGTACTTC.

This chain uses TRBV11-3 with TRBJ2-5; no reliable D call. The germline CDR1 and CDR2 sequences are SGHNT and YENEEA. The CDR3 spans 11 residues. The V end lost 2 bases, the J end lost 8 bases, and 6 bases lay between the germline ends. DNA for the CDR3: TGTGCCAGCAGCTTACAAGTTACCCAGTACTTC. Protein product: CASSLQVTQYF.

J is TRBJ2-7 and V is TRBV14, with 8 bases lining up with TRBD2. With V trimmed by 0 bases and J by 1 base, 2 bases remained unmatched. Germline loops: CDR1 SGHDN, CDR2 FVKESK. The CDR3 spans 15 residues. The CDR3 protein is CASSQELAASYEQYF. CDR3 DNA: TGTGCCAGCAGCCAAGAACTAGCGGCGTCCTACGAGCAGTACTTC.

A few counts support this clone. The genes are TRBV7-2 and TRBJ2-3; 11 positions match TRBD2. The J segment lost 9 bases and the V segment lost 1 base, leaving 3 bases of the junction unmatched. CDR1 is SGHTA and CDR2 is FQGNSA in the germline V gene. The length of the CDR3 is 14 residues. Here the CDR3 reads CASSLVAGGGTQYF. CDR3 bases: TGTGCCAGCAGCTTAGTAGCGGGAGGGGGGACGCAGTATTTT.

V gene TRBV5-5 combines with J gene TRBJ1-1, with TRBD1 matching over 8 bases. This CDR3 spans 14 amino acids. The germline CDR1 and CDR2 sequences are SGHKS and YYEKEE (reference sequence). The ends lost 2 bases at V and 1 base at J; junction bases unmatched: 1. In DNA, the CDR3 is TGTGCCAGCAGCTTTGGACAGGGGAACACTGAAGCTTTCTTT. This encodes CASSFGQGNTEAFF.

The gene calls are TRBV6-5 and TRBJ2-2; tentatively, D is TRBD1 (6 bases). Trimming shortened V by 2 bases and J by 7 bases, and 17 bases separated the two germline ends. CDR3 length equals 16 residues. CDR1 MNHEY and CDR2 SVGAGI come from the germline V gene. The CDR3 DNA follows: TGTGCCAGCAGTTACGATTTTGCAGGGGCAGGCGGGGAGCTGTTTTTT. Residues: CASSYDFAGAGGELFF.

By share, this clone counts as medium-sized. The identical CDR3 is also encoded by other nucleotide sequences in the sample. The J gene is TRBJ1-1, the V gene TRBV11-2; D gene uncertain. V lost 0 bases, J lost 2 bases, and 1 base lay in between. The CDR3 contains 12 residues. Germline CDR1 reads SGHAT; CDR2 reads FQNNGV. The CDR3 DNA sequence: TGTGCCAGCAGCTTAGAAAACACTGAAGCTTTCTTT. This codes for CASSLENTEAFF.

This chain links TRBV5-6 with TRBJ1-3; TRBD1 is a possible D gene (6 bases). Germline V CDR1 and CDR2: SGHDT, YYEEEE. The CDR3 runs to 15 residues. V was clipped by 3 bases and J by 12 bases, with 22 bases between them. CDR3 in amino acids: CASSYGQHPGGVIYF. The CDR3 bases are TGTGCCAGCAGCTACGGACAGCACCCCGGTGGAGTCATATATTTT.

The chain links TRBV6-5 to TRBJ1-1; D gene uncertain. From germline, CDR1 is MNHEY and CDR2 SVGAGI. The CDR3 loop spans 12 amino acids. V was clipped by 2 bases and J by 10 bases, with 11 bases between them. This CDR3 is CASSYEALAAFF. The CDR3 nucleotides read TGTGCCAGCAGTTACGAGGCCTTGGCAGCTTTCTTT.